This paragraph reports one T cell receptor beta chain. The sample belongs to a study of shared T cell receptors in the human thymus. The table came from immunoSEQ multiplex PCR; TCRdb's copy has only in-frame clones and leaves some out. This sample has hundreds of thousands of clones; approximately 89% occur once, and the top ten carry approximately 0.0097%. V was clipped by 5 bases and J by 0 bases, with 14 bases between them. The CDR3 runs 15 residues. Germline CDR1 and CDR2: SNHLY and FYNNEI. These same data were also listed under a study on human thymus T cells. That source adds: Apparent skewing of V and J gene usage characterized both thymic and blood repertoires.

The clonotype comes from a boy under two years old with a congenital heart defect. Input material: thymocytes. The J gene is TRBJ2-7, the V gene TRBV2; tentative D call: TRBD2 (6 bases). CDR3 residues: CASSLPGLSSYEQYF. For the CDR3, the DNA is TGTGCCAGCAGTCTACCGGGACTGAGCTCCTACGAGCAGTACTTC.